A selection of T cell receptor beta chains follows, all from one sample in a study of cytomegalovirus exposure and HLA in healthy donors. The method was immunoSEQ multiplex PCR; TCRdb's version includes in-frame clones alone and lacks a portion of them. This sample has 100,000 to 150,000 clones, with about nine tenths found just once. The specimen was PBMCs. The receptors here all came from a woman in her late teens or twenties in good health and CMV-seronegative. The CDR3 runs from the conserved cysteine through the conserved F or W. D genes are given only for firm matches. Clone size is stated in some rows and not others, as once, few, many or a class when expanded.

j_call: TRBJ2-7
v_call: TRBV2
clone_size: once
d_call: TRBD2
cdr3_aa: CAVERERNGEQYF
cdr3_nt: TGTGCCGTAGAGCGGGAGAGGAATGGAGAGCAGTACTTC

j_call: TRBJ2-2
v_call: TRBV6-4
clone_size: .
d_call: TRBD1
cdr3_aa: CASSDSTGAGELFF
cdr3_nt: TGTGCCAGCAGTGACTCGACAGGGGCCGGGGAGCTGTTTTTT

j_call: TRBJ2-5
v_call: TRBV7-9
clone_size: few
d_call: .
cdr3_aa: CASSLLGRETQYF
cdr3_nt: TGTGCCAGCAGCTTGCTTGGGAGGGAGACCCAGTACTTC

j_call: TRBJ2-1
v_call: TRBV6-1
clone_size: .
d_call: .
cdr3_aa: CSTRLANSYNEQFF
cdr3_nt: TGTTCTACCCGGCTAGCGAACTCCTACAATGAGCAGTTCTTC

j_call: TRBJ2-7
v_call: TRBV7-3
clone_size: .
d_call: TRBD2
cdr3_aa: CASSLTGTNYEQYF
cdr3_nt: TGTGCCAGCAGCTTGACTGGGACTAACTACGAGCAGTACTTC

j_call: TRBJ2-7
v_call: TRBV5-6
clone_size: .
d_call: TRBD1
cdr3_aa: CASSLWTGTPHEQYF
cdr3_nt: TGTGCCAGCAGCTTGTGGACAGGGACTCCTCACGAGCAGTACTTC

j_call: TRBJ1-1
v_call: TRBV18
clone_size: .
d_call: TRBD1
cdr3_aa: CASSDRAWVSEAFF
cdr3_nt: TGTGCCAGCTCGGACAGGGCTTGGGTCTCTGAAGCTTTCTTT

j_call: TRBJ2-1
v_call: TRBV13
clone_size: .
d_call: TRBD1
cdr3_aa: CASSPPFGTGIYNEQFF
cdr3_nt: TGTGCCAGCAGTCCCCCCTTTGGGACAGGGATATACAATGAGCAGTTCTTC

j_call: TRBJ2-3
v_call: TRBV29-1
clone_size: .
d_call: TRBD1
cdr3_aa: CSVHTGTGLFTDTQYF
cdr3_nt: TGCAGCGTACACACCGGGACAGGACTCTTCACAGATACGCAGTATTTT

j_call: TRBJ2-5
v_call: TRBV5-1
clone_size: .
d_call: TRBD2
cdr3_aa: CASRTTSGRLETQYF
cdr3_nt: TGCGCCAGCCGCACAACTAGCGGGAGGTTGGAGACCCAGTACTTC

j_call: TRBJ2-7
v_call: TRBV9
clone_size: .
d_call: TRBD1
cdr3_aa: CASSGEPGQGVEQYF
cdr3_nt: TGTGCCAGCAGCGGAGAACCGGGACAGGGGGTCGAGCAGTACTTC

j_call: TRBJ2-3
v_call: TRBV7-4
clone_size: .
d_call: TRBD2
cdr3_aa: CASTRGGRGRSRTSKDTQYF
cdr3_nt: TGTGCCAGCACCCGCGGCGGGCGCGGGAGGTCACGCACTTCGAAAGATACGCAGTATTTT

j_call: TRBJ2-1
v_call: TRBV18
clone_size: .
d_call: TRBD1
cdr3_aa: CASPRTGYNEQFF
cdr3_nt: TGTGCCAGCCCTCGGACAGGGTACAATGAGCAGTTCTTC

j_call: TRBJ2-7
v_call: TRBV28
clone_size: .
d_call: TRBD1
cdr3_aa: CASSSPGQGSYEQYF
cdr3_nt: TGTGCCAGCAGTTCGCCGGGACAGGGGTCCTACGAGCAGTACTTC

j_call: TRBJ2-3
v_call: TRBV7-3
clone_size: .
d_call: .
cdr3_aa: CASSPRRTDTQYF
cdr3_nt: TGTGCCAGCAGTCCAAGGAGGACAGATACGCAGTATTTT

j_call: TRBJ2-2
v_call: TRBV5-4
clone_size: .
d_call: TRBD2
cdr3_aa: CASSSGALADTGELFF
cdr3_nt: TGTGCCAGCAGCTCCGGTGCACTAGCGGACACCGGGGAGCTGTTTTTT

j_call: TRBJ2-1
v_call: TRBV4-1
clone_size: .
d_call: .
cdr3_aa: CASSQKSELYNEQFF
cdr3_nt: TGCGCCAGCAGCCAGAAGTCGGAGCTCTACAATGAGCAGTTCTTC

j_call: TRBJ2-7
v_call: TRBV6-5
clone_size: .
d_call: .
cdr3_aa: CASKSSGTNYEQYF
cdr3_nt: TGTGCCAGCAAGTCATCCGGGACAAACTACGAGCAGTACTTC

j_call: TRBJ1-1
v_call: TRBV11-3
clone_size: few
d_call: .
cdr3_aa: CASSFQYEAFF
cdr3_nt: TGTGCCAGCAGCTTCCAGTATGAAGCTTTCTTT

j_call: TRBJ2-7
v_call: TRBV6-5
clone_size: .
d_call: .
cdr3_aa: CASSYSLGATYEQYF
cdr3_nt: TGTGCCAGCAGTTACAGCCTCGGAGCAACCTACGAGCAGTACTTC

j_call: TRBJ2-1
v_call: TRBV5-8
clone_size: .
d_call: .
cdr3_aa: CASSFGARRASSYNEQFF
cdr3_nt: TGTGCCAGCAGCTTTGGGGCGCGACGGGCCAGCTCCTACAATGAGCAGTTCTTC

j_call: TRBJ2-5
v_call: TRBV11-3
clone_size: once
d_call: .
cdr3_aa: CASSLARGETQYF
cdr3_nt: TGTGCCAGCAGCTTAGCCAGGGGAGAGACCCAGTACTTC

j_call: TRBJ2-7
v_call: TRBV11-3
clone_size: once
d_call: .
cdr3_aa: CASSLGPGSEQYF
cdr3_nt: TGTGCCAGCAGCTTAGGCCCCGGTAGCGAGCAGTACTTC

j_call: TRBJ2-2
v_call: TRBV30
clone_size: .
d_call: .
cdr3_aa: CAWIREENTGELFF
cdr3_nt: TGTGCCTGGATTCGCGAAGAAAACACCGGGGAGCTGTTTTTT

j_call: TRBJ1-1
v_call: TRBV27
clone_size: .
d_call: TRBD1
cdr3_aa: CASSPGTGGNTEAFF
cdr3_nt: TGTGCCAGCAGTCCCGGGACAGGGGGAAACACTGAAGCTTTCTTT

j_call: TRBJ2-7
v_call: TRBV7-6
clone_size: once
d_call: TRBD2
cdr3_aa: CASSLAGLAGFSSYEQYF
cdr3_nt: TGTGCCAGCAGCTTAGCGGGACTAGCGGGGTTTAGCTCCTACGAGCAGTACTTC

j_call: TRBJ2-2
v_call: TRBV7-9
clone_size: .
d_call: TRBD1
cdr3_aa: CASSLGTAGELFF
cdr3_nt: TGTGCCAGCAGCTTGGGGACAGCCGGGGAGCTGTTTTTT

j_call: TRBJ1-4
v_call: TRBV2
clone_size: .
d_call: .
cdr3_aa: CASTENRDNEKLFF
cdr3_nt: TGTGCCAGCACTGAAAACAGAGATAATGAAAAACTGTTTTTT

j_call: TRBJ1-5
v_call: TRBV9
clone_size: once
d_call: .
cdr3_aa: CASSVGGAGQPQHF
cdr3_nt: TGTGCCAGCAGCGTCGGAGGGGCTGGGCAGCCCCAGCATTTT

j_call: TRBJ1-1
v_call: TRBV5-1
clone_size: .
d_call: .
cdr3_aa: CASSFLTANTEAFF
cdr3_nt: TGCGCCAGCAGCTTCCTGACAGCGAACACTGAAGCTTTCTTT

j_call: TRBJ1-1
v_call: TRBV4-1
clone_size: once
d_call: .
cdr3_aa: CASSSPGRGDTEAFF
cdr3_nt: TGCGCCAGCAGCTCACCCGGGCGGGGTGACACTGAAGCTTTCTTT

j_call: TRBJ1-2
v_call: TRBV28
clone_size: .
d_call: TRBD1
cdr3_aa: CASSSPDRGWRGYTF
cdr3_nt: TGTGCCAGCAGTTCCCCTGACAGGGGTTGGCGAGGCTACACCTTC

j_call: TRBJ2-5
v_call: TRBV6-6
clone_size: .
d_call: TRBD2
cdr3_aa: CASRFGLAEETQYF
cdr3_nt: TGTGCCAGCAGATTTGGACTAGCGGAAGAGACCCAGTACTTC

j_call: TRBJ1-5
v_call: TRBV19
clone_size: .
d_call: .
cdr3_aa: CASSFYDSRDQPQHF
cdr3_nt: TGTGCCAGTAGTTTCTACGACTCGCGGGATCAGCCCCAGCATTTT

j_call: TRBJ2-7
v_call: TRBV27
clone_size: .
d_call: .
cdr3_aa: CASSLSTSSYEQYF
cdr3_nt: TGTGCCAGCAGTTTATCTACGAGCTCCTACGAGCAGTACTTC

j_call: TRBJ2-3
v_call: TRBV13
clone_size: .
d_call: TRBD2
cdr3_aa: CASSLLAGGDTQYF
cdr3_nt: TGTGCCAGCAGCTTACTAGCGGGAGGGGATACGCAGTATTTT

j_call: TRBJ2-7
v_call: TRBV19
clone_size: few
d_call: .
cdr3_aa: CASTRGYEQYF
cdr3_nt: TGTGCCAGTACGAGAGGTTACGAGCAGTACTTC

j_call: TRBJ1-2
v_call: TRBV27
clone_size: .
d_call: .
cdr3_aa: CASSFTGNGYGYTF
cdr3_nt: TGTGCCAGCAGTTTCACAGGGAACGGGTATGGCTACACCTTC

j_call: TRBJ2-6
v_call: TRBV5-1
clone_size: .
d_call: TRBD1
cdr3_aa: CASRGGGQGPFFSGANVLTF
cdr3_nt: TGCGCCAGCCGAGGCGGGGGACAGGGGCCGTTTTTCTCTGGGGCCAACGTCCTGACTTTC

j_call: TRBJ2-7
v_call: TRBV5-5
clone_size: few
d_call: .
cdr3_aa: CASSLDRYEQYF
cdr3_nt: TGTGCCAGCAGCTTGGATCGCTACGAGCAGTACTTC

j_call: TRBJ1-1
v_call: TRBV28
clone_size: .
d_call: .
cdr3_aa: CASSSPVVGVAFF
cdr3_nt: TGTGCCAGCAGTTCCCCCGTTGTCGGGGTAGCTTTCTTT

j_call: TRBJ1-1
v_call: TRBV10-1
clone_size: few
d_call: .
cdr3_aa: CASSESVRVGNTEAFF
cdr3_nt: TGCGCCAGCAGTGAAAGCGTACGGGTAGGGAACACTGAAGCTTTCTTT

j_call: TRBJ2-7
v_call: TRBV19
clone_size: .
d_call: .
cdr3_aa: CASSITGISEQYF
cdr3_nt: TGTGCCAGTAGTATAACAGGAATTAGCGAGCAGTACTTC

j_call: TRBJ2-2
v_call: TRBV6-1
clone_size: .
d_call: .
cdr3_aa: CASRTTNTGELFF
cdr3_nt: TGTGCCAGCAGGACAACGAACACCGGGGAGCTGTTTTTT

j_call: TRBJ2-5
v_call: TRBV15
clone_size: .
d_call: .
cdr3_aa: CATTSNRKETQYF
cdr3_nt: TGTGCCACCACGAGTAACAGGAAAGAGACCCAGTACTTC

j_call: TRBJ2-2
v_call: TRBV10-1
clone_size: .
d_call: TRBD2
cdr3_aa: CASSESGLAGGPMLDGELFF
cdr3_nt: TGCGCCAGCAGTGAGTCGGGGCTAGCGGGAGGGCCGATGTTAGACGGGGAGCTGTTTTTT

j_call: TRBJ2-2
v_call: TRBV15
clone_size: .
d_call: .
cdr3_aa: CATSSGGSGELFF
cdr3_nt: TGTGCCACCAGCAGTGGCGGGTCCGGGGAGCTGTTTTTT

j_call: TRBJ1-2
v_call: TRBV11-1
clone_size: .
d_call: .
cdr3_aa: CASSSPSNYGYTF
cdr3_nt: TGTGCCAGCAGCTCGCCGAGTAACTATGGCTACACCTTC

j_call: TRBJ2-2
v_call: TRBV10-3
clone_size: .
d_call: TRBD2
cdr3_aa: CASSEASGSTGELFF
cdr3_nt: TGTGCCAGCAGTGAAGCTAGCGGGAGCACCGGGGAGCTGTTTTTT

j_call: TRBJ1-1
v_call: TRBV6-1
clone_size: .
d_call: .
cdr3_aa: CASIHRAEAFF
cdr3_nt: TGTGCCAGCATTCACAGGGCTGAAGCTTTCTTT

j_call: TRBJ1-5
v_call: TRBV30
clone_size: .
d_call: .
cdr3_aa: CAWSVRASNQPQHF
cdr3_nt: TGTGCCTGGAGTGTGAGGGCTAGCAATCAGCCCCAGCATTTT

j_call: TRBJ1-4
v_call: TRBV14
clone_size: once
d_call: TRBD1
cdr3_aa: CASSVHRGEKLFF
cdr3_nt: TGTGCCAGCAGCGTTCACAGGGGTGAAAAACTGTTTTTT

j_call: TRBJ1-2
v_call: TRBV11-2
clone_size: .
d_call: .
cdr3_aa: CASSLDGGRGYTF
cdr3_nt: TGTGCCAGCAGCTTAGATGGAGGCCGGGGCTACACCTTC

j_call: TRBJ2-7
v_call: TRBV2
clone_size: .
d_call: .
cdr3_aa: CASSVDRLGEQYF
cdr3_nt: TGTGCCAGCAGTGTTGACAGGTTGGGCGAGCAGTACTTC

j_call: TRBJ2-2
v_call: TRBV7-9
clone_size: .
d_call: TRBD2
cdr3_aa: CASSLRGGTGELFF
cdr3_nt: TGTGCCAGCAGCCTGCGGGGGGGCACCGGGGAGCTGTTTTTT